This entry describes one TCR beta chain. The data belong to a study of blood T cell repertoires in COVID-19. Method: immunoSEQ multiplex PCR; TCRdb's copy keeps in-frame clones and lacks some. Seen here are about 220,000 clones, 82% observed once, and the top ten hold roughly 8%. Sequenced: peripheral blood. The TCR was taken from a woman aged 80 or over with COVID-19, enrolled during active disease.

The CDR3 DNA reads as TGCAGCGTTGCCCCGGACAGGGGTTCACCCCTCCACTTT. Translation: CSVAPDRGSPLHF. The chain carries TRBV29-1 and TRBJ1-6; TRBD1 matches 9 bases. The trim removed 4 bases at V and 9 bases at J, leaving 4 bases unmatched. Germline loops: CDR1 SQVTM, CDR2 ANQGSEA. The CDR3 covers 13 residues. Full variable domain (outside the CDR3, taken from reference TRBV29-1 and TRBJ1-6): SAVISQKPSRDICQRGTSLTIQCQVDSQVTMMFWYRQQPGQSLTLIATANQGSEATYESGFVIDKFPISRPNLTFSTLTVSNMSPEDSSIYLCSVAPDRGSPLHFGNGTRLTVT.